This T cell receptor beta chain was captured in a study of human T cells and chemical hapten exposure. Across the whole study: Patch tests delivered 0.01% DPC to the upper back and were evaluated at 6 days. Variation in per-sample TCR yields came mainly from small pooled library volume differences.

This clonotype came up many times. The antigen is undetermined. CDR1 and CDR2 (germline): SEHNR, FQNEAQ (reference sequence). The CDR3 totals 15 residues. Trimming left V 1 base short and J 5 bases short, with 14 bases between. Per the study methods: TCRs per sample had a median of 95,638 and ranged from roughly 20,000 to 690,600. TCRdb re-analysed the RACE reads in MiXCR, keeping a single row per CDR3 protein. These V and J calls rely on TCRdb rather than the paper's analysis. The sample holds about 90,000 distinct CDR3 sequences, 7.5% to 9.5% seen once. General study points: The study found expanded TCRs formed significantly more large CDR3 similarity clusters than controls.

Sample time point: pre-sensitization, week 0. Indicated treatment: therapeutic diphenylcyclopropenone sensitization with weekly scalp DPC. Sequenced material: whole blood, taken in connection with sensitization to the hapten diphenylcyclopropenone (DPC). The chain has TRBV7-9 and TRBJ2-5, with D tentatively TRBD2 (5 bases). This receptor was taken from a man in his forties with alopecia areata. Some clones in this sample may be carry-over from other donors' samples. The CDR3 is CASSLGDYARETQYF. CDR3 DNA sequence: TGTGCCAGCAGCTTAGGCGACTATGCCCGCGAGACCCAGTACTTC.